These 14 T cell receptor beta chains share one sample of origin, sequenced in a study of T cell repertoires in cytomegalovirus infection. TCRdb reprocessed the reads via MiXCR and lists one record per CDR3 protein. The data show some 940,000 distinct CDR3 sequences, 25% to 40% seen once. These receptors are not linked to any known antigen. The source was cultured CD8+ T cells from PBMCs, collected from culture after CMV antigen stimulation. These receptors came from a human donor in good health (CMV status not recorded). Some clones in this sample may be carry-over from other donors' samples.

The genes are TRBV14 and TRBJ1-2; D gene uncertain. Trimming took off 0 bases at V and 3 bases at J, with 8 bases between the two ends. This CDR3 has 14 residues. Germline lookup yields CDR1 SGHDN and CDR2 FVKESK. The CDR3 nucleotides are TGTGCCAGCAGCCAAGATTTCGGGGACTATGGCTACACCTTC. Its translation: CASSQDFGDYGYTF.

This chain's CDR3 is CASSSRRGPPFYEQYF. In DNA, the CDR3 is TGTGCCAGCAGCTCGAGACGAGGGCCACCGTTCTACGAGCAGTACTTC. V gene TRBV7-9 combines with J gene TRBJ2-7; weak D call: TRBD2 (5 bases). The V and J ends lost 4 bases and 3 bases respectively, with 19 bases between them. Germline CDR1 SEHNR, CDR2 FQNEAQ (reference sequence). The CDR3 contains 16 residues.

The chain is built from TRBV7-4 and TRBJ2-1, with unresolved D. This CDR3 has 13 residues. V was cut by 3 bases and J by 9 bases, with 12 bases left in between. Per the germline V gene, CDR1 is SGHVT and CDR2 is SQSDAQ. The CDR3 bases are TGTGCCAGCAGCTTTGGCGGTGGTAGTGAGCAGTTCTTC. Amino acid sequence: CASSFGGGSEQFF.

To note about this clonotype: One end of the junction varies from germline; a read error may be responsible. The chain recombines TRBV15 with TRBJ2-2; weak D call: TRBD1 (6 bases). The CDR3 runs 13 residues. Germline V gives CDR1 LNHNV, CDR2 YYDKDF (reference sequence). The CDR3 DNA is TGTGTCACCAGCACACAGGGATTTGAGGAGCTGTTTTTT. This sequence encodes CVTSTQGFEELFF.

This clonotype was found many times. V usage is TRBV27 and J usage is TRBJ2-2; tentatively, D is TRBD1 (6 bases). Per the germline V gene, CDR1 is MNHEY and CDR2 is SMNVEV (reference sequence). Trimming shortened V by 2 bases and J by 5 bases, and 15 bases separated the two germline ends. The CDR3 runs to 16 residues. The CDR3 region has the DNA TGTGCCAGCAGTTTAACAACAGGGATATCAACCGGGGAGCTGTTTTTT. Translation: CASSLTTGISTGELFF.

This clonotype was seen a handful of times. The gene calls are TRBV7-3 and TRBJ2-1; 8 nucleotides match TRBD2. Germline values: CDR1 SGHTA, CDR2 FQGTGA. V shed 6 bases, J shed 7 bases, and the junction held 11 bases outside the gene matches. The CDR3 sequence is 15 residues long. In nucleotides, the CDR3 is TGTGCCAGCAGTAATTCCGGGACTAGGGTGAATGAGCAGTTCTTC. It is translated as CASSNSGTRVNEQFF.

The chain uses TRBV24-1 and TRBJ2-2; either TRBD1 or TRBD2 may fit D (5 bases each). Germline CDR1 and CDR2: KGHDR and SFDVKD. Trimming pared 10 bases from V and 10 bases from J, leaving 24 bases between. The CDR3 has 15 residues. The CDR3 nucleotides read TGTGCCACTACCAGGGATAGCGACTCCTCCGAGGAGCTGTTTTTT. It is translated as CATTRDSDSSEELFF.

This chain connects TRBV2 to TRBJ2-2; D might be TRBD1 (5 bases). The CDR3 is 13 amino acids. The V and J ends lost 8 bases and 6 bases respectively, with 13 bases between them. The V gene's germline CDR1 is SNHLY and CDR2 FYNNEI. The CDR3 bases are TGTGCCAGCGTACCTAGGGGTGCCGGGGAGCTGTTTTTT. This translates into CASVPRGAGELFF.

This clonotype showed up just once. The chain combines TRBV5-8 with TRBJ1-2, with D uncertain. With 0 bases removed from V and 4 bases from J, the gap between germline ends came to 10 bases. This CDR3 is 14 amino acids long. Germline V gene lookup returns CDR1 SGHTS and CDR2 YDEGEE. DNA for the CDR3: TGTGCCAGCAGCTTGGATCTACACCTCTATGGCTACACCTTC. As protein: CASSLDLHLYGYTF.

The chain recombines TRBV5-1 with TRBJ2-7, with 9 positions matching TRBD1. The V gene end was trimmed by 1 base and the J gene end by 3 bases; junction bases not matched to a gene: 8. CDR1 and CDR2 from the germline V gene are SGHRS and YFSETQ. The CDR3 is made up of 16 amino acids. The CDR3 spells CASSLKPEDRGYEQYF. In DNA form, the CDR3 reads TGCGCCAGCAGCTTGAAACCCGAGGACAGGGGCTACGAGCAGTACTTC. Supplemented by reference TRBV5-1 and TRBJ2-7, the full variable domain reads KAGVTQTPRYLIKTRGQQVTLSCSPISGHRSVSWYQQTPGQGLQFLFEYFSETQRNKGNFPGRFSGRQFSNSRSEMNVSTLELGDSALYLCASSLKPEDRGYEQYFGPGTRLTVT.

This clonotype was detected a few times. The V call is TRBV6-2 or TRBV6-3, the J call TRBJ2-3; D gene uncertain. Germline CDR1 reads MNHEY; CDR2 reads SVGEGT. The CDR3 contains 12 residues. Trimming took off 1 base at V and 2 bases at J, with 1 base between the two ends. The CDR3: CASSYFTDTQYF. The CDR3 DNA reads as TGTGCCAGCAGTTACTTCACAGATACGCAGTATTTT.

The table lists this clonotype with a few counts. V usage is TRBV6-1 and J usage is TRBJ2-1; the D gene is possibly TRBD2 (6 bases). This CDR3 has 14 amino acids. Looked up from germline, CDR1 is MNHNS and CDR2 is SASEGT. V was trimmed by 5 bases and J by 8 bases, leaving 16 bases between them. DNA for the CDR3: TGTGCCAGCAGTTGGCAGGGAGGTAGGGATGAGCAGTTCTTC. This sequence encodes CASSWQGGRDEQFF.

This clonotype was seen many times. The chain links TRBV7-9 to TRBJ1-4; TRBD1 aligns across 7 bases. This CDR3 spans 15 amino acids. The V and J ends lost 2 bases and 6 bases, in that order; junction bases with no gene match: 6. Germline values: CDR1 SEHNR, CDR2 FQNEAQ (reference sequence). This chain's CDR3 is CASSLHRGTDEKLFF. The CDR3 bases are TGTGCCAGCAGCTTACACAGGGGAACAGATGAAAAACTGTTTTTT.

This chain links TRBV6-2 or TRBV6-3 with TRBJ1-2; 7 positions agree with TRBD1. CDR1 is MNHEY, CDR2 SVGEGT, per germline. V gave up 8 bases and J gave up 4 bases; unmatched junction bases: 13. This CDR3 is 15 amino acids long. CDR3 region: CASFSPGQPFYGYTF. The CDR3 DNA reads TGTGCCAGCTTTTCGCCGGGACAGCCTTTCTATGGCTACACCTTC.